Following are 25 T cell receptor beta chains from one sample sequenced in a study of T-cell reconstitution after alpha-beta-depleted transplantation in children. Researchers prepared the TCRbeta library using unique molecular identifiers, the study reports. In TCRdb, the PCR reads were re-called with MiXCR into one record per CDR3 protein. The sample carries 350,000 to 400,000 distinct CDR3 sequences, about 14% recorded once. Sample: PBMCs, taken from the stem cell graft. Receptors originate from a human donor who donated a stem cell graft to a child with Fanconi anemia.

Turning to this clonotype: A much larger clone differs from this one at a single base, so this may be a read error. V usage is TRBV4-3 and J usage is TRBJ1-2, with D possibly being TRBD1 (5 bases). The CDR3 spans 16 residues. Per the germline V gene, CDR1 is LGHNA and CDR2 is YSLEER. Trimming pared 0 bases from V and 6 bases from J, leaving 17 bases between. The CDR3 spells CASSQEATGSNHGYTF. The CDR3 coding sequence is TGCGCCAGCAGCCAAGAGGCTACAGGCTCGAACCATGGCTACACCTTC.

This clonotype showed up many times. The gene calls are TRBV6-1 and TRBJ1-5; no reliable D call. This CDR3 has 13 amino acids. Germline V gene data show CDR1 as MNHNS and CDR2 as SASEGT. The V and J ends lost 1 base and 4 bases respectively, with 5 bases between them. CDR3 in DNA: TGTGCCAGCAGTGAAGGTATAAATCAGCCCCAGCATTTT. Translating gives CASSEGINQPQHF.

This clonotype came up a few times. The chain uses TRBV5-1 and TRBJ2-3; 8 bases fit TRBD1. The V and J ends lost 2 bases and 3 bases, in that order; junction bases with no gene match: 5. Germline CDR1 is SGHRS and CDR2 is YFSETQ. There are 15 residues in the CDR3. The CDR3: CASSLPGGATDTQYF. The CDR3 DNA reads as TGCGCCAGCAGCTTACCAGGGGGCGCAACAGATACGCAGTATTTT.

This clonotype was seen only a few times. A much larger clone sits a single nucleotide away, making a read error possible. V and J are TRBV29-1 and TRBJ2-1; D ambiguous. Germline loops: CDR1 SQVTM, CDR2 ANQGSEA. The CDR3 is made up of 13 amino acids. The CDR3 DNA is TGCAGCGTTGTTATTCCTAGATACAATGAGGAGTTCTTC. This translates into CSVVIPRYNEEFF.

This clonotype was recorded at least ten times. The chain uses TRBV29-1 and TRBJ2-3, with D possibly being TRBD1 (6 bases). Germline V gives CDR1 SQVTM, CDR2 ANQGSEA. This CDR3 region has 14 residues. Trimming pared 7 bases from V and 0 bases from J, leaving 14 bases between. CDR3 sequence (DNA): TGCAGCGCCGATCAGGGGCTAAGCACAGATACGCAGTATTTT. The encoded protein is CSADQGLSTDTQYF.

This clonotype showed up many times. The CDR3 nucleotides read TGCAGTGCTAGGGGCGAGCGGGGTCAAGAGACCCAGTACTTC. Translated: CSARGERGQETQYF. V usage is TRBV20-1 and J usage is TRBJ2-5, with 7 bases matching TRBD2. Germline CDR1 is DFQATT and CDR2 is SNEGSKA (reference sequence). The CDR3 extends over 14 amino acids. V lost 3 bases, J lost 2 bases, and 6 bases stayed unmatched.

This clonotype came up many times. The chain employs TRBV20-1 and TRBJ2-1; 12 nucleotides match TRBD2. Per germline, CDR1 DFQATT and CDR2 SNEGSKA (reference sequence). CDR3 length equals 16 residues. With 3 bases clipped from V and 6 bases from J, the junction kept 9 bases outside the gene matches. In DNA form, the CDR3 reads TGCAGTGCTAGTGCCCTAGCGGGGGGGAAACGCAATGAGCAGTTCTTC. It codes for CSASALAGGKRNEQFF.

This clonotype came up a few times. This chain joins TRBV12-3 or TRBV12-4 and TRBJ1-1; 8 bases are shared with TRBD1. Germline trimming cut 3 bases from V and 1 base from J; bases unmatched to any gene: 4. This CDR3 has 15 amino acids. The CDR3 nucleotides are TGTGCCAGCAGTTTCGGACAGGGAGGGAACACTGAAGCTTTCTTT. It is translated as CASSFGQGGNTEAFF.

The CDR3 bases are TGCAGTGCTAGGGGAGGAAGCGGGGGGTCCTACGAGCAGTACTTC. Translating gives CSARGGSGGSYEQYF. V is TRBV20-1 and J is TRBJ2-7, with 9 nucleotides matching TRBD2. This CDR3 comprises 15 residues. Trimming cost V 3 bases and J 1 base; bases outside gene matches: 7. Germline CDR1 reads DFQATT; CDR2 reads SNEGSKA (reference sequence).

Only a few counts were recorded for this clonotype. The J gene is TRBJ2-7, the V gene TRBV6-2 or TRBV6-3, with a possible D match to TRBD1 (6 bases). Germline CDR1 and CDR2: MNHEY and SVGEGT. There are 14 residues in the CDR3. With 4 bases removed from V and 4 bases from J, the gap between germline ends came to 14 bases. The CDR3 DNA follows: TGTGCCAGCAGTTGGGATCTACAGGGTTACGAGCAGTACGTC. As protein: CASSWDLQGYEQYV.

There are a few counts of this clonotype. The genes are TRBV29-1 and TRBJ1-1, with 7 bases aligning to TRBD1. The CDR3 has 13 amino acids. The germline V gene has CDR1 SQVTM and CDR2 ANQGSEA. Unmatched junction bases numbered 5, after V lost 6 bases and J lost 1 base. The CDR3 loop reads CSVIRDRNTEAFF. The CDR3 coding sequence is TGCAGCGTGATCCGGGACAGGAACACTGAAGCTTTCTTT.

This chain joins TRBV20-1 and TRBJ2-3; D may be TRBD2 (6 bases). The V end was cut by 6 bases, the J end by 3 bases, with 10 bases between. Germline assignment: CDR1 DFQATT and CDR2 SNEGSKA (reference sequence). The CDR3 covers 12 residues. The CDR3 region has the DNA TGCAGTGCGGGACTCCAAACAGATACGCAGTATTTT. This encodes CSAGLQTDTQYF.

This clonotype was counted only a few times. The rearrangement uses TRBV7-2 and TRBJ2-7, with D possibly being TRBD2 (5 bases). The CDR3 extends over 16 amino acids. The V end was cut by 7 bases, the J end by 0 bases, with 19 bases between. Germline V gene sequence: CDR1 SGHTA, CDR2 FQGNSA. The chain's CDR3 is CASTLSGLSSSYEQYF. Here the CDR3 DNA reads TGTGCCAGCACTCTGTCCGGACTCTCGAGCTCCTACGAGCAGTACTTC.

There are a few counts of this clonotype. J is TRBJ2-2 and V is TRBV6-1; no firm D call. Trimming took off 6 bases at V and 3 bases at J, with 20 bases between the two ends. CDR1 and CDR2 from the germline V gene are MNHNS and SASEGT. CDR3 length: 17 residues. CDR3 loop: CASRRFFETGDTGELFF. In nucleotides, the CDR3 is TGTGCCAGCAGGAGATTTTTTGAGACTGGGGACACCGGGGAGCTGTTTTTT.

The table lists this clonotype with a few counts. The chain employs TRBV24-1 and TRBJ1-5, with D maybe TRBD1 (5 bases). The CDR3 loop spans 14 amino acids. Trimming removed 1 base at V and 5 bases at J, with 8 bases between. Per germline, CDR1 KGHDR and CDR2 SFDVKD. The CDR3 region is CATSDFGGDQPQHF. DNA of the CDR3: TGTGCCACCAGTGATTTCGGAGGGGATCAGCCCCAGCATTTT.

This clonotype was counted many times. This rearrangement joins TRBV29-1 to TRBJ1-1; D not resolved. Trimming removed 5 bases at V and 4 bases at J, with 11 bases between. The germline V gene encodes CDR1 SQVTM and CDR2 ANQGSEA. The CDR3 consists of 12 residues. The CDR3 loop is CSVFWGSTEAFF. CDR3 nucleotide sequence: TGCAGCGTTTTTTGGGGTAGCACTGAAGCTTTCTTT.

The chain recombines TRBV4-3 with TRBJ2-7; no firm D call. Germline V lookup: CDR1 LGHNA, CDR2 YSLEER. V lost 3 bases, J lost 2 bases, and 11 bases lay in between. The CDR3 is 14 residues long. The CDR3 DNA reads TGCGCCAGCAGCCAGGACCGCGGCACCTACGAGCAGTACTTC. Encoded protein: CASSQDRGTYEQYF.

The chain employs TRBV10-3 and TRBJ2-2; D is undetermined. Germline V lookup: CDR1 ENHRY, CDR2 SYGVKD. Trimming shortened V by 2 bases and J by 6 bases, and 13 bases separated the two germline ends. The CDR3 is made up of 15 amino acids. The CDR3 DNA reads TGTGCCATCAGTGAGCATATAAGTGCCGCCGGGGAGCTGTTTTTT. Protein sequence: CAISEHISAAGELFF.

V usage is TRBV6-1 and J usage is TRBJ2-1, with D unresolved. CDR3 length equals 15 residues. The germline V and J ends were trimmed by 4 bases and 2 bases, with 12 bases remaining between them. CDR1 is MNHNS, CDR2 SASEGT, per germline. CDR3 nucleotides: TGTGCCAGCAGTGGGACGACTCGAACCTACAATGAGCAGTTCTTC. Translating gives CASSGTTRTYNEQFF.

V and J are TRBV19 and TRBJ2-7; D is unresolved. Germline CDR1 is LNHDA and CDR2 is SQIVND (reference sequence). CDR3 length: 12 residues. Trimming pared 4 bases from V and 5 bases from J, leaving 9 bases between. The CDR3 sequence is CASSTPPHEQYF. In DNA form, the CDR3 reads TGTGCCAGTAGTACCCCCCCCCACGAGCAGTACTTC.

This clonotype appeared many times. The rearrangement links TRBV6-6 to TRBJ1-1; D unclear. CDR1 MNHNY and CDR2 SVGAGI come from the germline V gene (reference sequence). The CDR3 runs 13 residues. The V end was cut by 7 bases, the J end by 3 bases, with 12 bases between. The chain's CDR3 is CASINLGDTEAFF. In DNA, the CDR3 is TGTGCCAGCATCAACCTCGGGGACACTGAAGCTTTCTTT.

J is TRBJ1-1 and V is TRBV19; perhaps TRBD1 as D (5 bases). The V end lost 4 bases, the J end lost 3 bases, and 15 bases lay between the germline ends. This CDR3 has 15 amino acids. The germline V gene encodes CDR1 LNHDA and CDR2 SQIVND (reference sequence). CDR3 nucleotide sequence: TGTGCCAGTAGTAGGGGACGCACACGGTACACTGAAGCTTTCTTT. It specifies CASSRGRTRYTEAFF.

This chain joins TRBV7-9 and TRBJ1-1, with TRBD1 matching over 7 bases. Per germline, CDR1 SEHNR and CDR2 FQNEAQ (reference sequence). The CDR3 sequence is 15 residues long. V trimming: 5 bases; J trimming: 6 bases; junction bases outside the gene matches: 12. CDR3 in amino acids: CASSPGQDRISEAFF. The CDR3 nucleotides are TGTGCCAGCAGCCCAGGACAGGACCGAATCTCTGAAGCTTTCTTT.

The rearrangement uses TRBV6-2 or TRBV6-3 and TRBJ1-2; D unclear. V lost 3 bases and J 4 bases, leaving 12 bases between the germline ends. CDR3 length: 14 residues. The V gene's germline CDR1 is MNHEY and CDR2 SVGEGT. The CDR3 DNA sequence: TGTGCCAGCAGTTATGTTGGGAGGATCTATGGCTACACCTTC. This sequence encodes CASSYVGRIYGYTF.

This clonotype was counted between two and nine times. CDR3 in amino acids: CASSAQTGTGLFF. CDR3 sequence (DNA): TGTGCCAGTAGTGCGCAAACCGGGACAGGATTGTTCTTC. V and J are TRBV19 and TRBJ2-1, with TRBD1 identical over 8 bases. The CDR3 runs 13 residues. Germline loops: CDR1 LNHDA, CDR2 SQIVND (reference sequence). Losses at the gene ends were 5 bases for V and 15 bases for J; bases not matched to a gene: 12.